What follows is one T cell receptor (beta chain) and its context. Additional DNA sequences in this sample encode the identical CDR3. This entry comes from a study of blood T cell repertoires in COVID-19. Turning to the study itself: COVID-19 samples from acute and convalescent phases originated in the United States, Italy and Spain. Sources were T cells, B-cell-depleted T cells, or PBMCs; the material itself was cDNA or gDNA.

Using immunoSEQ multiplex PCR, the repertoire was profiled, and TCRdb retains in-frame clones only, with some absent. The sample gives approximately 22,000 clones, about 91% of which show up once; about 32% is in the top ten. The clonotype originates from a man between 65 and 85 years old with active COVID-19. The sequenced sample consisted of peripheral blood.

The CDR3: CASSEFLRGQANYGYTF. The DNA of the CDR3 is TGTGCCAGCAGTGAATTCTTGCGGGGGCAAGCTAACTATGGCTACACCTTC. The V gene is TRBV6-1, the J gene TRBJ1-2; a possible D gene is TRBD1 (6 bases). There are 17 residues in the CDR3. Trimming cost V 2 bases and J 0 bases, with 16 bases left between them. CDR1 and CDR2 (germline): MNHNS, SASEGT.